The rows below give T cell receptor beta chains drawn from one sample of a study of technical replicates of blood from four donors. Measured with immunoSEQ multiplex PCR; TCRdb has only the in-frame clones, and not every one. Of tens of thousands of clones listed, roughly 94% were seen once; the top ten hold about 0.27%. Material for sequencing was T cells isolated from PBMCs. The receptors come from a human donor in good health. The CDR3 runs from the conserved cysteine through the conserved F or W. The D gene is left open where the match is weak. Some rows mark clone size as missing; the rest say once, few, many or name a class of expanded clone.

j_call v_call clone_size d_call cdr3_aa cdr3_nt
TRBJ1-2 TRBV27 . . CASTRQGSGGYTF TGTGCCAGCACCCGCCAGGGAAGTGGGGGCTACACCTTC
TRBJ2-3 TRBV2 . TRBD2 CASSKLGTSGTDTQYF TGTGCCAGCAGTAAACTAGGGACTAGCGGCACAGATACGCAGTATTTT
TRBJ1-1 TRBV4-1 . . CASSPPAGLNTEAFF TGCGCCAGCAGCCCGCCCGCGGGCTTAAACACTGAAGCTTTCTTT
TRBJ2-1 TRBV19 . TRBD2 CASLRAGVPNEQFF TGTGCCAGCCTACGAGCGGGAGTACCCAATGAGCAGTTCTTC
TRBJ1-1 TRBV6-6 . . CASSYEGENTEAFF TGTGCCAGCAGTTACGAGGGGGAAAACACTGAAGCTTTCTTT
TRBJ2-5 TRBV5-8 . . CASSSRLETQYF TGTGCCAGCAGCTCCAGGCTGGAGACCCAGTACTTC
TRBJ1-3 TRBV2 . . CASSQDSSGNTIYF TGTGCCAGCAGCCAGGACAGTTCTGGAAACACCATATATTTT
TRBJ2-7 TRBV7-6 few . CASSHPGSTSYEQYF TGTGCCAGCAGCCATCCGGGTTCCACTTCCTACGAGCAGTACTTC
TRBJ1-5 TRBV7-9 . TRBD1 CASSPTGDHQPQHF TGTGCCAGCAGCCCGACAGGGGATCATCAGCCCCAGCATTTT
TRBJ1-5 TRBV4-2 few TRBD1 CASSQDQGTGYQPQHF TGTGCCAGCAGCCAAGATCAGGGGACAGGGTATCAGCCCCAGCATTTT
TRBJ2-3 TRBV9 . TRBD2 CASSPRLAGRHRNTQYF TGTGCCAGCAGCCCCCGACTAGCGGGGAGGCATAGGAATACGCAGTATTTT
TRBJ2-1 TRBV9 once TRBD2 CASSVDGRAEQFF TGTGCCAGCAGCGTAGATGGGAGGGCAGAGCAGTTCTTC
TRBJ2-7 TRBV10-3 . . CAISGGQRKAEQYF TGTGCCATCAGTGGAGGACAGAGGAAAGCCGAGCAGTACTTC
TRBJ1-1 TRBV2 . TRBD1 CASSVTGDRNTEAFF TGTGCCAGCAGCGTGACAGGGGATAGGAACACTGAAGCTTTCTTT
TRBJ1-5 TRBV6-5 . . CASRAYSNQPQHF TGTGCCAGCAGAGCTTATAGCAATCAGCCCCAGCATTTT
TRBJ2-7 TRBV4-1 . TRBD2 CASSAGTSGRSYEQYF TGCGCCAGCAGCGCAGGGACTAGCGGGCGCTCCTACGAGCAGTACTTC
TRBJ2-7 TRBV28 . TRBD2 CATGTIAGAYEQYF TGTGCCACTGGGACTATAGCGGGAGCCTACGAGCAGTACTTC
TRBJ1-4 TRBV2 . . CASREGPEGEKLFF TGTGCCAGCAGGGAGGGGCCCGAAGGCGAAAAACTGTTTTTT
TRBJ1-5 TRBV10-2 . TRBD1 CASKQGANQPQHF TGCGCCAGCAAACAGGGGGCGAATCAGCCCCAGCATTTT
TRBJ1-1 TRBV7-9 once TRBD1 CASSSRTGGKNTEAFF TGTGCCAGCAGCTCCCGAACAGGGGGGAAGAACACTGAAGCTTTCTTT
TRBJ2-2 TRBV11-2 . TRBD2 CASSFPTGAGGPGTGELFF TGTGCCAGCAGCTTCCCAACCGGGGCGGGAGGCCCGGGCACCGGGGAGCTGTTTTTT
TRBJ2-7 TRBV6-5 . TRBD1 CASSFPGQGYEQYF TGTGCCAGCAGTTTCCCGGGACAGGGCTACGAGCAGTACTTC
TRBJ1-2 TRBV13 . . CASSSIQGHPLYGYTF TGTGCCAGCAGCTCAATTCAGGGCCACCCTCTCTATGGCTACACCTTC
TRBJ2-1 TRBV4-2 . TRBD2 CASSQDAASGGNEQFF TGTGCCAGCAGCCAAGATGCGGCTAGCGGGGGCAATGAGCAGTTCTTC
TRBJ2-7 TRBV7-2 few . CASSSTYEQYF TGTGCCAGCAGCTCCACCTACGAGCAGTACTTC
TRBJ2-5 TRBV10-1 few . CASSASRGGEETQYF TGCGCCAGCAGTGCTTCTCGAGGCGGGGAAGAGACCCAGTACTTC
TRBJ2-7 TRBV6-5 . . CATTAGTLTYEQYF TGTGCCACTACCGCCGGGACTCTTACGTACGAGCAGTACTTC
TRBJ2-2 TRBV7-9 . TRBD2 CASSERVTSGGSGELFF TGTGCCAGCAGCGAAAGAGTGACTAGCGGAGGTAGCGGGGAGCTGTTTTTT
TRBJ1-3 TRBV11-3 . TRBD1 CASSRRQGDTIYF TGTGCCAGCAGCCGCCGACAGGGCGACACCATATATTTT
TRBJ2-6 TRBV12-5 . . CASGLVLGGGRSGANVLTF TGTGCTAGTGGTTTGGTACTTGGGGGGGGGCGGTCTGGGGCCAACGTCCTGACTTTC
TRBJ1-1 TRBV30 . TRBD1 CAWQQGAAEAFF TGTGCCTGGCAACAGGGGGCCGCTGAAGCTTTCTTT
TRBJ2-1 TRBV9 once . CASSVTGTWGSYNEQFF TGTGCCAGCAGCGTCACCGGGACTTGGGGCTCCTACAATGAGCAGTTCTTC
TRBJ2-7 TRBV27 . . CASRSGVFSSYEQYF TGTGCCAGCAGGTCGGGAGTTTTTAGCTCCTACGAGCAGTACTTC
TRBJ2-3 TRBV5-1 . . CARRPGNTDTQYF TGCGCCAGGAGGCCGGGGAACACAGATACGCAGTATTTT
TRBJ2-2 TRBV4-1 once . CASSQAEVWRYTGELFF TGCGCCAGCAGCCAAGCAGAGGTGTGGAGGTACACCGGGGAGCTGTTTTTT
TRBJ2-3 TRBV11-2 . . CASSLVLAISTDTQYF TGTGCCAGCAGCTTAGTACTAGCTATTAGCACAGATACGCAGTATTTT
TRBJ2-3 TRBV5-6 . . CASSQGFDTQYF TGTGCCAGCAGTCAGGGGTTTGATACGCAGTATTTT
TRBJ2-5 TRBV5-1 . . CASSLERAGETQYF TGCGCCAGCAGCTTGGAGAGGGCCGGGGAGACCCAGTACTTC
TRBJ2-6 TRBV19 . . CASSAKGAGANVLTF TGTGCCAGTAGCGCCAAGGGGGCTGGGGCCAACGTCCTGACTTTC
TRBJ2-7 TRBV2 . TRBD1 CASSAQPGTGDEQYF TGTGCCAGCAGTGCACAACCCGGGACAGGGGACGAGCAGTACTTC
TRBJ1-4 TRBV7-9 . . CASSLRQGYEKLFF TGTGCCAGCAGCTTAAGGCAGGGATACGAAAAACTGTTTTTT
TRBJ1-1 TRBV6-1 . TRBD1 CAIHTGVNTEAFF TGTGCCATCCATACAGGGGTGAACACTGAAGCTTTCTTT
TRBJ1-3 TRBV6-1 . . CASRKEGNSGNTIYF TGTGCCAGCAGGAAGGAGGGGAACTCTGGAAACACCATATATTTT
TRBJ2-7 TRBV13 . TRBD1 CASSLDQGASYEQYF TGTGCCAGCAGCTTGGATCAGGGGGCGTCCTACGAGCAGTACTTC
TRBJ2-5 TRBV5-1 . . CASSLAEETQYF TGCGCCAGCAGCTTGGCGGAAGAGACCCAGTACTTC
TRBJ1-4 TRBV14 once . CASSQDSLYLREKLFF TGTGCCAGCAGCCAAGATAGCCTGTACTTACGTGAAAAACTGTTTTTT
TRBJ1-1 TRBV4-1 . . CASGPISGWNTEAFF TGCGCCAGCGGACCTATTTCAGGGTGGAACACTGAAGCTTTCTTT
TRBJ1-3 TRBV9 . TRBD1 CASSPGTGIGDTIYF TGTGCCAGCAGCCCCGGGACAGGAATAGGAGACACCATATATTTT
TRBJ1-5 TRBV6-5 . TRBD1 CASSYRAGTGDQPQHF TGTGCCAGCAGTTACAGAGCCGGGACAGGAGATCAGCCCCAGCATTTT
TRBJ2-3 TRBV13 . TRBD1 CASTGGTGVQLDTQYF TGTGCCAGCACAGGGGGGACAGGGGTCCAACTAGATACGCAGTATTTT
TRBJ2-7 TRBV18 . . CASSPYTGNEQYF TGTGCCAGCTCACCATACACAGGGAACGAGCAGTACTTC
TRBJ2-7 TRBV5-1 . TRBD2 CASSWRAGGPYEQYF TGCGCCAGCAGCTGGCGGGCGGGAGGGCCATACGAGCAGTACTTC
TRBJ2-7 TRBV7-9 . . CASSLAGAEQYF TGTGCCAGCAGCTTAGCAGGAGCCGAGCAGTACTTC
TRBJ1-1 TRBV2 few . CASRPTTLQVEAFF TGTGCCAGCCGACCAACGACACTCCAGGTGGAAGCTTTCTTT
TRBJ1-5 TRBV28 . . CASRRARAGNQPQHF TGTGCCAGCAGACGCGCACGGGCGGGTAATCAGCCCCAGCATTTT